Sequencing of this T cell receptor beta chain was carried out in a study of blood T cells in healthy people across ages. The second PCR ran roughly 6 to 12 cycles with a sample-barcoded 5' primer and J-beta primers. TCRdb fed the 5' RACE reads into MiXCR, producing one record per CDR3 protein. The data show more than 1.4 million distinct CDR3 sequences, with about 43% seen just once and approximately 7.9% held by the top ten. The CDR3 spans 13 residues. CDR1 SGHTA and CDR2 FQGNSA come from the germline V gene. The junction had 4 bases not matched to a gene; V was cut back by 4 bases and J by 5 bases. Total RNA extracted from each sample amounted to at least 5 micrograms.

The chain uses TRBV7-2 and TRBJ2-5; 7 nucleotides line up with TRBD2. This sequence was found in a woman aged 18-29 years in good health. The sequenced sample consisted of blood. CDR3 protein: CASSWGGIETQYF. In DNA, the CDR3 is TGTGCCAGCAGCTGGGGAGGGATTGAGACCCAGTACTTC.